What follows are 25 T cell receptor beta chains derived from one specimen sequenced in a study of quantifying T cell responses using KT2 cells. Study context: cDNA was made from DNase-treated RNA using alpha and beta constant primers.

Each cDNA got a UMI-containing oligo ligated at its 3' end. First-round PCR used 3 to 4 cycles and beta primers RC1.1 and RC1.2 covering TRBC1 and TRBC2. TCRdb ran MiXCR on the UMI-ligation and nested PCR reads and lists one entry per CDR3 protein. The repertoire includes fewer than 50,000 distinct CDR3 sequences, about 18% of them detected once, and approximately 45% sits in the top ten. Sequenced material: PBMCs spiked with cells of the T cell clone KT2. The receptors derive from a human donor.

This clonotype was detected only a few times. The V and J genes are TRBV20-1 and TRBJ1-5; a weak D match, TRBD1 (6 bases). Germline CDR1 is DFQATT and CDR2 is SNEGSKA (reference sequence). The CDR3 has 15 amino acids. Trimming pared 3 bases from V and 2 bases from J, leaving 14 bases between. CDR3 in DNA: TGCAGTGCTAGTTGGGGGCTGGGGGGCAATCAGCCCCAGCATTTT. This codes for CSASWGLGGNQPQHF.

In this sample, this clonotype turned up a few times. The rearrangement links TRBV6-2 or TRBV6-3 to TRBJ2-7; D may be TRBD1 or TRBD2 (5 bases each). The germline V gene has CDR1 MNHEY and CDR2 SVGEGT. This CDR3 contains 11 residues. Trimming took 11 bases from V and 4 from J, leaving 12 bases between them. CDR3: CAQQGEYEQYF. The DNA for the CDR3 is TGTGCCCAGCAGGGAGAATACGAGCAGTACTTC.

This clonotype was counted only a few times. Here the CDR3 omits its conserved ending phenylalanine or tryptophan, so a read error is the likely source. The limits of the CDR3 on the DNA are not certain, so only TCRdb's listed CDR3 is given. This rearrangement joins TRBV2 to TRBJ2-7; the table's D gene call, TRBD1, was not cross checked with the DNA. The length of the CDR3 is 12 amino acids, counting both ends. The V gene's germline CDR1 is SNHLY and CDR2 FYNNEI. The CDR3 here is CASKPGGDRVPL.

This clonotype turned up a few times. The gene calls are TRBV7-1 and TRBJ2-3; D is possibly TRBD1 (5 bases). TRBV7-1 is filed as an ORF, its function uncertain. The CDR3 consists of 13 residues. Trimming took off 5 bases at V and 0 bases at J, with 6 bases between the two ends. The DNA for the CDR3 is TGTGCCAGCAGCCCAGGGAGCACAGATACGCAGTATTTT. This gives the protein CASSPGSTDTQYF.

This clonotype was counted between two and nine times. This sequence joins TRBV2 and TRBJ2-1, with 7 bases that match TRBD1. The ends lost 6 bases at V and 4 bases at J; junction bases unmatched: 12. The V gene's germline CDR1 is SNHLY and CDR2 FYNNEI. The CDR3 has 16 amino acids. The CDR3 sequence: CASSGTSGQVYNEQFF. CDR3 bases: TGTGCCAGCAGCGGAACCTCTGGACAGGTTTACAATGAGCAGTTCTTC.

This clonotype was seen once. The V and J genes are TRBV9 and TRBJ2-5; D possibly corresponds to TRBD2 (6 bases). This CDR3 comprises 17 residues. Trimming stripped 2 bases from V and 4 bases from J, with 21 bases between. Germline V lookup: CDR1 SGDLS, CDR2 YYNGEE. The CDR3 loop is CASSVSVGVVGGETQYF. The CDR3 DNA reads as TGTGCCAGCAGCGTCTCAGTGGGAGTAGTCGGGGGAGAGACCCAGTACTTC.

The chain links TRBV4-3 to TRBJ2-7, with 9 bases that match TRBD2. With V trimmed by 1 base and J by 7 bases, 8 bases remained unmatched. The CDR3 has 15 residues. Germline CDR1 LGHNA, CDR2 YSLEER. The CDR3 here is CASSQGGRAGGEQYF. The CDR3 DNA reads TGCGCCAGCAGCCAAGGCGGGAGGGCCGGCGGAGAGCAGTACTTC.

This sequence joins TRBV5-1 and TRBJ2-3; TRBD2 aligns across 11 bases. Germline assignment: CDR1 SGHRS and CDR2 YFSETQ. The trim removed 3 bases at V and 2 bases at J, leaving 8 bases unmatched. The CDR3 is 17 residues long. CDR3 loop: CASSSLSGGGATDTQYF. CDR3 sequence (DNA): TGCGCCAGCAGCTCTCTTAGCGGGGGGGGAGCCACAGATACGCAGTATTTT.

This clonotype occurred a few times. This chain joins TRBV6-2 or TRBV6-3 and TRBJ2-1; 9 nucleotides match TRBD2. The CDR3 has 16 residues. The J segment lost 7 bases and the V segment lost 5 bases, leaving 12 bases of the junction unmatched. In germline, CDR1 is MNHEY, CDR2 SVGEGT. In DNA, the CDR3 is TGTGCCAGCAGTACCCGTCGGCGGGAGGGATCAAATGAGCAGTTCTTC. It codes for CASSTRRREGSNEQFF.

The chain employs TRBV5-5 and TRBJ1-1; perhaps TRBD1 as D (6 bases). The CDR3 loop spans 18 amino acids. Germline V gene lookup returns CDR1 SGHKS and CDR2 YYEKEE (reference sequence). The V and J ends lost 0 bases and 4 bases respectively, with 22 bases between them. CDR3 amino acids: CASSLVPQGFSVGTEAFF. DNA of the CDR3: TGTGCCAGCAGCTTGGTCCCCCAGGGGTTTAGCGTGGGCACTGAAGCTTTCTTT.

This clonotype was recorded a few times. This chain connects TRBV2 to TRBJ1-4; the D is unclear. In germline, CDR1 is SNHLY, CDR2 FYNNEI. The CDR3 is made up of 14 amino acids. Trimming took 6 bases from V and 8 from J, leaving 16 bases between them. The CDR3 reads CASRLGGIGEKLFF. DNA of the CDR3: TGTGCCAGCAGACTTGGCGGGATAGGGGAAAAACTGTTTTTT.

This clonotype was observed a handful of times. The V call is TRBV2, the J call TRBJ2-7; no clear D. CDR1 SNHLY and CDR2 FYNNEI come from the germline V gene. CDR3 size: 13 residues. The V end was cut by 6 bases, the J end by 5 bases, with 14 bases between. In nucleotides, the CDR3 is TGTGCCAGCAGGGTCAGTCCTTTCGACGAGCAGTACTTC. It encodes CASRVSPFDEQYF.

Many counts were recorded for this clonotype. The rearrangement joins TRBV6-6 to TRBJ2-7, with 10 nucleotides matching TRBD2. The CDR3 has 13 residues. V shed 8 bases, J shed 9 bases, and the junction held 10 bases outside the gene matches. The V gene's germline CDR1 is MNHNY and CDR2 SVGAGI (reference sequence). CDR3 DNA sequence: TGTGCCAGCGGGGATAGCGGGAGGATGCGGCAGTACTTC. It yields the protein CASGDSGRMRQYF.

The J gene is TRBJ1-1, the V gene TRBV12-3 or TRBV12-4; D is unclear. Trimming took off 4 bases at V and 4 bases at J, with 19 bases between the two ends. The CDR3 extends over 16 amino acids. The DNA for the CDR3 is TGTGCCAGCAGTTCTGACGCGGTGGTGTTGAGCACTGAAGCTTTCTTT. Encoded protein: CASSSDAVVLSTEAFF.

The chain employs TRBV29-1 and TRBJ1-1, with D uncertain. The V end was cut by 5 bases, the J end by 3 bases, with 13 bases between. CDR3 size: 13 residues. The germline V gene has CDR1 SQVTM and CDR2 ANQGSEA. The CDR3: CSVSGTLYTEAFF. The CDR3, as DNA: TGCAGCGTTTCTGGAACCCTTTACACTGAAGCTTTCTTT.

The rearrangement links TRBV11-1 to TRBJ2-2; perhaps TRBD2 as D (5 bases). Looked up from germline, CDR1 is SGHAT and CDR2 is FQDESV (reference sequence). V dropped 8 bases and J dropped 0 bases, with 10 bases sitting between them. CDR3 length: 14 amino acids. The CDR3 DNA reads TGTGCCAGCTCGGGGAAAGCGAACACCGGGGAGCTGTTTTTT. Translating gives CASSGKANTGELFF.

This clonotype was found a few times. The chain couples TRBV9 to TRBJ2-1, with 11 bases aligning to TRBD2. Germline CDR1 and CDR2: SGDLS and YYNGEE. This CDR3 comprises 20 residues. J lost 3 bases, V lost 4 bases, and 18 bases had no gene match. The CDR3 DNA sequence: TGTGCCAGCAGCTCCCGTAGGGGGGGGGTGGGGACTAGCGGCTACAATGAGCAGTTCTTC. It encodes CASSSRRGGVGTSGYNEQFF.

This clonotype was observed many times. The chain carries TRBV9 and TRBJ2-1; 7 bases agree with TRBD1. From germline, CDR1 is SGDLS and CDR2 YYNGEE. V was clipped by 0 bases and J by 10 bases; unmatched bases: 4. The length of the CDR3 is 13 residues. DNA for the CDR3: TGTGCCAGCAGCGTAGCTGGGACAGCGGAGCAGTTCTTC. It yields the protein CASSVAGTAEQFF.

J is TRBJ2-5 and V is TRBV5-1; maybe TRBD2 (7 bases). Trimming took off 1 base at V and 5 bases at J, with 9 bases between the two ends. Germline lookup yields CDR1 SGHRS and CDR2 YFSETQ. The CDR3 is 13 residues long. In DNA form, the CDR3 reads TGCGCCAGCAGCTTGCGGGGGGCGGAGACCCAGTACTTC. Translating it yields CASSLRGAETQYF.

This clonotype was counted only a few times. CDR3 bases: TGCAGCGTTTACAGGGGTGAGCAGTTCTTC. It specifies CSVYRGEQFF. The genes are TRBV29-1 and TRBJ2-1; 7 nucleotides match TRBD1. The J segment lost 9 bases and the V segment lost 5 bases, leaving 1 base of the junction unmatched. The germline gives CDR1 SQVTM, CDR2 ANQGSEA. The CDR3 is made up of 10 amino acids.

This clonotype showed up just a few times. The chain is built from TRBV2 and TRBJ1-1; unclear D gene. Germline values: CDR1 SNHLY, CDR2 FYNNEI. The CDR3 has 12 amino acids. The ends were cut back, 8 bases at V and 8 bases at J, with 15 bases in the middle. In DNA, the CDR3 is TGTGCCAGCTCCCCGGGAGGTTTAGAAGCTTTCTTT. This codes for CASSPGGLEAFF.

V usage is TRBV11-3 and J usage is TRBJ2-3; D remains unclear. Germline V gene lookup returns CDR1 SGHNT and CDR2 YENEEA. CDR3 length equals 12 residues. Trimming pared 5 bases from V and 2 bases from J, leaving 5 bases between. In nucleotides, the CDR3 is TGTGCCAGCAGCACCCCCACAGATACGCAGTATTTT. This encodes CASSTPTDTQYF.

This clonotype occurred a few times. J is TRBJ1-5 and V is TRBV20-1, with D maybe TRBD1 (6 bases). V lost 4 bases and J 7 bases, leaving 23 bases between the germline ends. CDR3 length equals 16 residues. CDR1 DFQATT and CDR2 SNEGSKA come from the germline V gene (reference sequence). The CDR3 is CSAIPGGQAQWQPQHF. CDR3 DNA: TGCAGTGCTATCCCGGGGGGCCAGGCCCAGTGGCAGCCCCAGCATTTT.

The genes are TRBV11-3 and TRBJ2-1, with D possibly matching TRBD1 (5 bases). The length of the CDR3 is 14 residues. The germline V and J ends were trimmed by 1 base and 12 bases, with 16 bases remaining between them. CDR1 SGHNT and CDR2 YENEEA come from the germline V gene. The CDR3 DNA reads TGTGCCAGCAGCTTAGTCGCCAGGGAAGTTGGGCAGTTCTTC. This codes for CASSLVAREVGQFF.

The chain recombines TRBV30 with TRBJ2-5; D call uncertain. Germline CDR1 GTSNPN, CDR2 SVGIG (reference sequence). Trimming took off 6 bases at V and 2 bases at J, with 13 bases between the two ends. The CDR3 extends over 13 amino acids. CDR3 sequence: CACKLGGQETQYF. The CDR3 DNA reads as TGTGCCTGTAAGCTAGGTGGACAAGAGACCCAGTACTTC.